The 25 T cell receptor beta chains listed next were all sequenced from one sample in a study of blood T cell repertoires in COVID-19. The method was immunoSEQ multiplex PCR; TCRdb's version includes in-frame clones alone and lacks a portion of them. The sample holds 250,000 to 300,000 clones, 88% seen once. The sample was peripheral blood. These receptors all stem from a woman in her thirties with COVID-19, enrolled during active disease.

The chain recombines TRBV19 with TRBJ1-3; D unclear. This CDR3 is 15 amino acids long. Germline V gene data show CDR1 as LNHDA and CDR2 as SQIVND (reference sequence). V lost 2 bases and J lost 3, with 11 bases in between. The CDR3 DNA is TGTGCCAGTAGTATATGGGAGAACTATGGAAACACCATATATTTT. Protein: CASSIWENYGNTIYF.

The chain employs TRBV6-5 and TRBJ2-7, with 12 bases lining up with TRBD1. The CDR3 spans 14 residues. Germline CDR1 MNHEY, CDR2 SVGAGI. With V trimmed by 5 bases and J by 6 bases, 5 bases remained unmatched. CDR3 bases: TGTGCCAGCAGTACCCGGGACAGGGGGCTCGAGCAGTACTTC. The encoded protein is CASSTRDRGLEQYF.

Written as DNA, the CDR3 is TGTGCCAGCAGTGACCGGACAGGCCCCAATCAGCCCCAGCATTTT. Its translation is CASSDRTGPNQPQHF. The chain links TRBV2 to TRBJ1-5, with 7 bases identical to TRBD1. The junction had 5 bases not matched to a gene; V was cut back by 3 bases and J by 3 bases. The CDR3 loop spans 15 amino acids. Germline CDR1 and CDR2: SNHLY and FYNNEI. Looking up the rest from reference TRBV2 and TRBJ1-5 gives the full variable domain: EPEVTQTPSHQVTQMGQEVILRCVPISNHLYFYWYRQILGQKVEFLVSFYNNEISEKSEIFDDQFSVERPDGSNFTLKIRSTKLEDSAMYFCASSDRTGPNQPQHFGDGTRLSIL.

The gene calls are TRBV7-8 and TRBJ2-1, with 8 bases fitting TRBD2. The CDR3 is 14 residues long. CDR1 and CDR2 from the germline V gene are SGHVS and FQNEAQ. The ends lost 5 bases at V and 5 bases at J; junction bases unmatched: 5. The CDR3 loop reads CASSKIAGHNEQFF. The CDR3 DNA reads as TGTGCCAGCAGCAAAATAGCGGGACACAATGAGCAGTTCTTC.

The chain joins TRBV2 to TRBJ2-3; 12 nucleotides line up with TRBD2. CDR3 length equals 15 residues. The germline CDR1 and CDR2 sequences are SNHLY and FYNNEI. Trimming at V came to 5 bases and at J to 4 bases, leaving 4 bases not matched to a gene. The CDR3 sequence: CASSPTSGRADTQYF. CDR3 nucleotide sequence: TGTGCCAGCAGTCCGACTAGCGGGAGAGCAGATACGCAGTATTTT.

The J gene is TRBJ1-5, the V gene TRBV28; 7 bases line up with TRBD1. The germline CDR1 and CDR2 sequences are MDHEN and SYDVKM. The CDR3 length is 16 residues. Losses at the gene ends were 5 bases for V and 1 base for J; bases not matched to a gene: 8. The CDR3 DNA follows: TGTGCCAGCAGTCCGGCGACAGGGCGCAGCAATCAGCCCCAGCATTTT. It is translated as CASSPATGRSNQPQHF.

This clone was recorded a few times. The rearrangement uses TRBV5-1 and TRBJ2-7; a weak D match, TRBD1 (6 bases). The germline gives CDR1 SGHRS, CDR2 YFSETQ. Between the trimmed V and J ends, which lost 4 bases and 3 bases, there was a span of 8 bases. The CDR3 consists of 12 residues. The CDR3 here is CASSTQGYEQYF. CDR3 DNA: TGCGCCAGCAGCACACAGGGCTACGAGCAGTACTTC.

V usage is TRBV14 and J usage is TRBJ2-3, with D perhaps TRBD2 (6 bases). The CDR3 is 16 residues long. V was shortened by 0 bases and J by 0 bases, with 10 bases between the two germline ends. Per the germline V gene, CDR1 is SGHDN and CDR2 is FVKESK. CDR3 amino acids: CASSQDSGASTDTQYF. The CDR3 bases are TGTGCCAGCAGCCAAGATTCGGGAGCTAGCACAGATACGCAGTATTTT.

This chain uses TRBV3-1 (or the pseudogene TRBV3-2) with TRBJ2-3; 7 bases align to TRBD2. Per germline, CDR1 LGHDT and CDR2 YNNKEL (reference sequence). J lost 2 bases, V lost 5 bases, and 13 bases had no gene match. The CDR3 consists of 17 residues. The CDR3 DNA follows: TGTGCCAGCAGCTCCAACTTAGCGGGCCACCACACAGATACGCAGTATTTT. It codes for CASSSNLAGHHTDTQYF.

The chain is built from TRBV6-5 and TRBJ2-1, with D maybe TRBD1 (6 bases). CDR1 is MNHEY, CDR2 SVGAGI, per germline. Between the trimmed V and J ends, which lost 6 bases and 2 bases, there was a span of 11 bases. The CDR3 runs to 14 residues. CDR3 protein: CASSLRGPYNEQFF. In nucleotides, the CDR3 is TGTGCCAGCAGCCTCAGGGGCCCCTACAATGAGCAGTTCTTC.

The count of this clone is one. The J gene is TRBJ1-2, the V gene TRBV7-8; D not resolved. The germline V and J ends were trimmed by 0 bases and 4 bases, with 9 bases remaining between them. The CDR3 loop spans 14 amino acids. Germline lookup yields CDR1 SGHVS and CDR2 FQNEAQ. The CDR3 region has the DNA TGTGCCAGCAGCTTAGCGCCAGTGTCCTATGGCTACACCTTC. It specifies CASSLAPVSYGYTF.

V is TRBV6-1 and J is TRBJ1-3, with D perhaps matching TRBD1 (5 bases). This CDR3 contains 15 residues. V was pared by 0 bases and J by 1 base, with 7 bases between. Germline V gene sequence: CDR1 MNHNS, CDR2 SASEGT. The CDR3 DNA reads as TGTGCCAGCAGTGAAGCGGGGGGGTCTGGAAACACCATATATTTT. This sequence encodes CASSEAGGSGNTIYF.

The rearrangement uses TRBV5-4 and TRBJ2-5; perhaps TRBD2 as D (6 bases). Germline assignment: CDR1 SGHNT and CDR2 YYREEE (reference sequence). The CDR3 consists of 14 residues. V lost 4 bases and J 2 bases, leaving 12 bases between the germline ends. The CDR3 DNA reads as TGTGCCAGCAGCCCTGGGGGGACGCAAGAGACCCAGTACTTC. Translating gives CASSPGGTQETQYF.

The chain employs TRBV2 and TRBJ2-1; maybe TRBD2 (5 bases). Trimming left V 6 bases short and J 0 bases short, with 12 bases between. The CDR3 spans 15 residues. Germline lookup yields CDR1 SNHLY and CDR2 FYNNEI. The CDR3 DNA reads TGTGCCAGCAGCCACCGGAGGAGCTCCTACAATGAGCAGTTCTTC. Its translation: CASSHRRSSYNEQFF.

The J gene is TRBJ1-2, the V gene TRBV20-1; D call uncertain. From germline, CDR1 is DFQATT and CDR2 SNEGSKA (reference sequence). V dropped 2 bases and J dropped 3 bases, with 4 bases sitting between them. This CDR3 is built from 11 residues. The CDR3 loop reads CSARRDYGYTF. The CDR3 nucleotides are TGCAGTGCTAGACGGGACTATGGCTACACCTTC.

The chain combines TRBV7-2 with TRBJ2-7; 7 bases align to TRBD2. Germline V lookup: CDR1 SGHTA, CDR2 FQGNSA. This CDR3 has 14 amino acids. J lost 5 bases, V lost 5 bases, and 9 bases had no gene match. The CDR3, as DNA: TGTGCCAGCAGCCCCACTAGCGTCTACCACGAGCAGTACTTC. This codes for CASSPTSVYHEQYF. Combining the CDR3 with reference TRBV7-2 and TRBJ2-7 gives the whole variable domain GAGVSQSPSNKVTEKGKDVELRCDPISGHTALYWYRQSLGQGLEFLIYFQGNSAPDKSGLPSDRFSAERTGGSVSTLTIQRTQQEDSAVYLCASSPTSVYHEQYFGPGTRLTVT.

This clone occurred a few times. CDR3 DNA: TGCGCCAGCAGTAAAGTAGACACTGAAGCTTTCTTT. Its protein product is CASSKVDTEAFF. The rearrangement links TRBV10-1 to TRBJ1-1; no reliable D call. CDR3 size: 12 residues. The germline V gene has CDR1 WNHNN and CDR2 SYGVQD (reference sequence). The V and J ends lost 5 bases and 3 bases respectively, with 7 bases between them.

This sequence joins TRBV5-1 and TRBJ2-1; the match to TRBD2 covers 8 bases. Germline CDR1 is SGHRS and CDR2 is YFSETQ. The CDR3 runs 18 residues. J was trimmed by 9 bases and V by 0 bases; bases with no gene match: 17. CDR3 sequence reads: CASSLAMGGRSGSFEQFF. In nucleotides, the CDR3 is TGCGCCAGCAGCTTGGCCATGGGGGGGCGAAGCGGGAGTTTTGAGCAGTTCTTC.

This clone was recorded only once. CDR3 sequence: CASSLTVPGTQNTEAFF. For the CDR3, the DNA is TGTGCCAGCAGCTTAACCGTCCCCGGGACACAGAACACTGAAGCTTTCTTT. This sequence joins TRBV7-3 and TRBJ1-1; tentative D call: TRBD1 (6 bases). V lost 0 bases and J lost 1, with 15 bases in between. Looked up from germline, CDR1 is SGHTA and CDR2 is FQGTGA. CDR3 size: 17 residues.

The chain joins TRBV30 to TRBJ1-1; unclear D gene. The CDR3 extends over 14 amino acids. The V gene lost 5 bases and the J gene lost 3 bases, with 16 bases spanning the gap. CDR1 GTSNPN and CDR2 SVGIG come from the germline V gene (reference sequence). In DNA, the CDR3 is TGTGCCTGGTGTCTGGGGAGCCGGGACACTGAAGCTTTCTTT. Translation gives CAWCLGSRDTEAFF.

The rearrangement links TRBV29-1 to TRBJ2-7; 11 bases are shared with TRBD2. CDR3 length equals 14 residues. The ends lost 6 bases at V and 3 bases at J; junction bases unmatched: 7. Germline CDR1 reads SQVTM; CDR2 reads ANQGSEA. In nucleotides, the CDR3 is TGCAGCGTCGTACTAGCGGGAGATTACTACGAGCAGTACTTC. This codes for CSVVLAGDYYEQYF.

The chain links TRBV28 to TRBJ2-5; TRBD2 agrees at 8 bases. The CDR3 loop spans 19 amino acids. J lost 1 base, V lost 4 bases, and 17 bases had no gene match. Per germline, CDR1 MDHEN and CDR2 SYDVKM. The CDR3 loop is CASSWAPVLLSGSQETQYF. CDR3 sequence (DNA): TGTGCCAGCAGTTGGGCTCCCGTCCTCCTGAGCGGGAGCCAAGAGACCCAGTACTTC.

This chain connects TRBV3-1 (or the pseudogene TRBV3-2) to TRBJ2-1; 10 bases are shared with TRBD2. This CDR3 is 15 amino acids long. V gave up 5 bases and J gave up 5 bases; unmatched junction bases: 6. Per the germline V gene, CDR1 is LGHDT and CDR2 is YNNKEL (reference sequence). The CDR3 sequence is CASSIGLAAHNEQFF. The CDR3, as DNA: TGTGCCAGCAGCATTGGACTAGCGGCCCACAATGAGCAGTTCTTC.

The genes are TRBV6-4 and TRBJ1-2; 9 positions match TRBD1. This CDR3 has 13 residues. The trim removed 3 bases at V and 4 bases at J, leaving 0 bases unmatched. The germline V gene has CDR1 MRHNA and CDR2 SNTAGT. CDR3 protein: CASSEDRGYGYTF. The CDR3 region has the DNA TGTGCCAGCAGTGAGGACAGGGGCTATGGCTACACCTTC.

The rearrangement joins TRBV3-1 (or the pseudogene TRBV3-2) to TRBJ2-7; tentatively, D is TRBD2 (5 bases). V shed 1 base and J shed 4 bases, with 17 bases lying between them. The germline gives CDR1 LGHDT, CDR2 YNNKEL (reference sequence). This CDR3 has 16 residues. Written as DNA, the CDR3 is TGTGCCAGCAGCCAAGGCCGCGGGCAGTCCTCTTACGAGCAGTACTTC. This codes for CASSQGRGQSSYEQYF.